A single sample is the source of the 7 T cell receptor beta chains below, sequenced in a study of blood T cell repertoires in COVID-19 (dated by TCRdb to 2019 to 2021). Library construction relied on the immunoSEQ multiplex PCR assay. The table was pulled from immuneACCESS by TCRdb, which kept in-frame rearrangements only. Such tables lose some clones; where checked, under half of the loss comes from unresolved V genes, and the rest has no known cause. This sample lists 55,000 to 90,000 clones; 81% were detected once. The top ten clonotypes cover roughly 0.83% of the sample. The source material was peripheral blood. The source of these receptors is a woman between 65 and 79 years old with acute or convalescent COVID-19.

The rearrangement joins TRBV10-3 to TRBJ2-2; maybe TRBD2 (7 bases). The CDR3 has 17 residues. Trimming cost V 0 bases and J 7 bases, with 18 bases left between them. Germline CDR1 and CDR2: ENHRY and SYGVKD. The CDR3 loop reads CAISESFGGGRGGELFF. The CDR3 region has the DNA TGTGCCATCAGTGAGTCATTTGGCGGGGGCCGGGGCGGGGAGCTGTTTTTT.

The chain is built from TRBV15 and TRBJ2-1, with 8 nucleotides matching TRBD2. V lost 1 base, J lost 3 bases, and 5 bases stayed unmatched. The CDR3 totals 16 residues. CDR1 LNHNV and CDR2 YYDKDF come from the germline V gene (reference sequence). CDR3 amino acids: CATSRAGGRLYNEQFF. In nucleotides, the CDR3 is TGTGCCACCAGCAGAGCCGGCGGGAGGCTCTACAATGAGCAGTTCTTC.

This clone was picked up a small number of times. This chain connects TRBV6-1 to TRBJ1-2; possibly TRBD1 for D (6 bases). There are 14 residues in the CDR3. V shed 3 bases and J shed 7 bases, with 15 bases lying between them. CDR1 is MNHNS, CDR2 SASEGT, per germline. The CDR3 DNA reads TGTGCCAGCAGTGAGTCAGGGGAGGGACGTGGCTACACCTTC. Translating it yields CASSESGEGRGYTF.

About this clone itself: One end of the junction does not line up with germline, which may come from a read error. The V call is TRBV6-5, the J call TRBJ2-1, with 10 positions matching TRBD2. The CDR3 is 16 residues long. The V gene's germline CDR1 is MNHEY and CDR2 SVGAGI. The CDR3 reads CASSHSSGGPYNEQFF. CDR3 coding DNA: TGTGCCAGCAGTCACTCTAGCGGGGGACCCTACAATGAGCAGTTCTTC.

This chain links TRBV3-1 (or the pseudogene TRBV3-2) with TRBJ2-1; 7 positions match TRBD2. The CDR3 runs to 15 residues. From germline, CDR1 is LGHDT and CDR2 YNNKEL (reference sequence). V shed 6 bases and J 9 bases; nucleotides not matched to a gene: 14. The CDR3 DNA sequence: TGTGCCAGCAGACCAGGGACTACTTCGCGGAGTGAGCAGTTCTTC. It is translated as CASRPGTTSRSEQFF.

This sequence joins TRBV3-1 (or the pseudogene TRBV3-2) and TRBJ2-2; tentative D call: TRBD1 (6 bases). V shed 0 bases and J shed 5 bases, with 19 bases lying between them. Germline V gene lookup returns CDR1 LGHDT and CDR2 YNNKEL (reference sequence). The CDR3 contains 18 residues. The CDR3 bases are TGTGCCAGCAGCCAAGATGGAGACCTCTTAGGGGGTACCGGGGAGCTGTTTTTT. Translated, it gives CASSQDGDLLGGTGELFF.

J is TRBJ2-2 and V is TRBV9; 7 positions match TRBD1. CDR3 length: 15 amino acids. V was pared by 4 bases and J by 0 bases, with 3 bases of the junction left unmatched. Per germline, CDR1 SGDLS and CDR2 YYNGEE. CDR3 region: CASSRTGPNTGELFF. The CDR3 DNA is TGTGCCAGCAGCCGGACAGGACCGAACACCGGGGAGCTGTTTTTT.